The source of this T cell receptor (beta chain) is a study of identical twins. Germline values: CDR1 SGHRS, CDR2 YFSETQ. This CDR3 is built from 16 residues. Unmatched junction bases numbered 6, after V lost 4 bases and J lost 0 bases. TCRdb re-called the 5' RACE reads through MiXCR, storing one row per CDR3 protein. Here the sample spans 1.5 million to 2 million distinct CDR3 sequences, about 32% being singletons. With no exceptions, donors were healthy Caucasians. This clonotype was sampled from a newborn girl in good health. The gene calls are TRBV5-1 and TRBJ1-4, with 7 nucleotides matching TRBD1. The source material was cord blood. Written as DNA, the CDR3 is TGCGCCAGCAGCCAGGGACAGAGACCAACTAATGAAAAACTGTTTTTT. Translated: CASSQGQRPTNEKLFF.